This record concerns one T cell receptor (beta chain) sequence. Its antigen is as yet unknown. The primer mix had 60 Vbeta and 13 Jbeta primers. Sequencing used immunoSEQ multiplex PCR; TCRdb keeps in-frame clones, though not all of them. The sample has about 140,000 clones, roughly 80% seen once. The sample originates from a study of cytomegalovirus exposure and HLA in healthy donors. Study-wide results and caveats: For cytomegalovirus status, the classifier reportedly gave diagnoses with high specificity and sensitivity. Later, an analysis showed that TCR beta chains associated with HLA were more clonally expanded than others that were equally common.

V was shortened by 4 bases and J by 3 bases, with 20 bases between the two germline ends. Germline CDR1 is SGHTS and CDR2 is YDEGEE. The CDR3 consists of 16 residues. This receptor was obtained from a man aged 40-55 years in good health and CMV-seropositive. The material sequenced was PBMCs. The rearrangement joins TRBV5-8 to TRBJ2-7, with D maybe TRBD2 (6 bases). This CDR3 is CASSGGKWGGYYEQYF. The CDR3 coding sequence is TGTGCCAGCAGCGGGGGGAAGTGGGGAGGATACTACGAGCAGTACTTC.